A selection of T cell receptor beta chains follows, all from one sample in a study of control samples from healthy donors and cancer patients. Clones were read by immunoSEQ multiplex PCR, and TCRdb kept only the in-frame ones, dropping some. Of 70,000 to 85,000 clones in the sample, about 79% were seen once. Material for sequencing was PBMCs. The receptors shown here come from a man in his 60s with head and neck cancer. The CDR3 runs from the conserved cysteine through the conserved F or W. D genes are given only for firm matches. Some rows have no size entry. The others give once, few or many, or a class for an expanded clone.

.,TRBV7-9,TRBD2,TRBJ2-7,CASSLIAGQEQYF,TGTGCCAGCAGCTTAATAGCGGGACAAGAGCAGTACTTC
once,TRBV7-2,.,TRBJ1-4,CASSSGVREEKLFF,TGTGCCAGCAGCTCCGGAGTACGAGAGGAAAAACTGTTTTTT
once,TRBV5-8,.,TRBJ2-1,CASSFQGQTSNEQFF,TGTGCCAGCAGCTTCCAAGGACAGACAAGCAATGAGCAGTTCTTC
.,TRBV12-3/TRBV12-4,.,TRBJ2-7,CASCPTGSDEQYF,TGTGCCAGCTGCCCGACAGGTTCAGACGAGCAGTACTTC
.,TRBV6-5,TRBD1,TRBJ2-3,CASRADRGAADTQYF,TGTGCCAGCAGGGCCGACAGGGGAGCGGCAGATACGCAGTATTTT
once,TRBV7-9,.,TRBJ2-7,CASSGGTGSHSYEQYF,TGTGCCAGCAGCGGGGGGACGGGCTCCCACTCCTACGAGCAGTACTTC
.,TRBV28,.,TRBJ2-1,CASSLTSPNEQFF,TGTGCCAGCAGTTTAACCAGTCCCAATGAGCAGTTCTTC
.,TRBV20-1,.,TRBJ1-5,CSASPGASNQPQHF,TGCAGTGCTAGTCCAGGGGCGAGCAATCAGCCCCAGCATTTT
few,TRBV27,TRBD1,TRBJ2-7,CASSIDRAYEQYF,TGTGCCAGCAGTATCGACAGGGCGTACGAGCAGTACTTC
.,TRBV29-1,TRBD1,TRBJ1-4,CSVSGGGEKLFF,TGCAGCGTTTCAGGGGGCGGCGAAAAACTGTTTTTT
.,TRBV7-6,TRBD1,TRBJ1-6,CASSLGQGIAYNSPLHF,TGTGCCAGCAGCCTCGGACAGGGGATCGCATATAATTCACCCCTCCACTTT
.,TRBV6-5,.,TRBJ1-3,CASSYSRGHSGNTIYF,TGTGCCAGCAGTTACTCGCGGGGCCACTCTGGAAACACCATATATTTT
.,TRBV7-9,.,TRBJ2-2,CASSFGGTGELFF,TGTGCCAGCAGCTTCGGGGGCACCGGGGAGCTGTTTTTT
few,TRBV7-9,.,TRBJ1-1,CASSFGLDTEAFF,TGTGCCAGCAGCTTCGGCTTAGACACTGAAGCTTTCTTT
.,TRBV27,.,TRBJ2-3,CASSFSRGQRRTDTQYF,TGTGCCAGCAGTTTTTCTCGTGGGCAGAGGCGCACAGATACGCAGTATTTT
.,TRBV12-3/TRBV12-4,TRBD1,TRBJ1-2,CASRPQGVGGYTF,TGTGCCAGCAGACCTCAGGGGGTAGGGGGCTACACCTTC
.,TRBV5-6,.,TRBJ1-2,CASSFPSAYGYTF,TGTGCCAGCAGCTTCCCCTCAGCCTATGGCTACACCTTC
once,TRBV5-4,TRBD1,TRBJ2-2,CASSRDRGNTGELFF,TGTGCCAGCAGCCGGGACAGGGGAAACACCGGGGAGCTGTTTTTT